This is a list of T cell receptor beta chains from one sample in a study of PD-L1 blockade in urothelial cancer. Assay: immunoSEQ multiplex PCR; the TCRdb copy retains only in-frame clones and omits some. The sample yields tens of thousands of clones, 79% seen once. The sequencing used PBMCs, collected around atezolizumab (anti-PD-L1) treatment. The receptors were sampled from a man aged 65-85 years with urothelial cancer. The CDR3 runs from the conserved cysteine through the conserved F or W.

v_call	j_call	cdr3_aa
TRBV18	TRBJ2-7	CASSPPSRQGNEQYF
TRBV6-6	TRBJ2-2	CASTDRGVTGELFF
TRBV7-3	TRBJ2-7	CASSPAGLARYEQYF
TRBV28	TRBJ2-1	CASSPTGQGSVVPSDYNEQFF
TRBV7-9	TRBJ2-7	CASSLMTREQYF
TRBV11-2	TRBJ2-5	CASSSTPDRAQETQYF
TRBV18	TRBJ2-1	CASSPPGQGANEQFF
TRBV30	TRBJ1-4	CACPSSGGGEKLFF
TRBV28	TRBJ1-2	CASSSGWASGIGYGYTF
TRBV25-1	TRBJ2-1	CASSPGLANEQFF
TRBV27	TRBJ2-7	CASGFGTGGYEQYF
TRBV27	TRBJ2-7	CASSTPSAGRENEQYF
TRBV10-1	TRBJ1-1	CASSDWTGSGTEAFF
TRBV7-2	TRBJ2-7	CASSLAASGGEQYF
TRBV5-6	TRBJ1-1	CASSFVTGGNTEAFF
TRBV13	TRBJ2-7	CASSLGYSSYEQYF
TRBV10-2	TRBJ2-7	CASSDRTGGQYEQYF
TRBV5-1	TRBJ2-3	CASIQDSTSTDTQYF
TRBV5-5	TRBJ2-7	CASSLDGRTYEQYF
TRBV28	TRBJ2-3	CASSLQYTPPTDTQYF
TRBV5-6	TRBJ2-7	CASSPWGGFSYEQYF
TRBV2	TRBJ1-2	CASSVQEWDGYTF
TRBV7-9	TRBJ2-7	CASAQGRLSSYEQYF
TRBV10-3	TRBJ1-1	CAISESTGVQNTEAFF
TRBV28	TRBJ2-7	CASSPLSYEQYF
TRBV5-4	TRBJ1-5	CASSLGGVGSNQPQHF
TRBV5-1	TRBJ2-3	CASSLGQDTDTQYF
TRBV2	TRBJ1-5	CASSYNQPQHF
TRBV4-1	TRBJ2-3	CASSQGRDTDTQYF
TRBV19	TRBJ2-1	CASKQREQRNEQFF
TRBV28	TRBJ2-1	CASSSPGLAGGGNEQFF
TRBV5-1	TRBJ2-3	CASSPEGDTQYF
TRBV28	TRBJ2-7	CASTSRDRHSYEQYF
TRBV5-6	TRBJ2-5	CASSTAGFSGTQYF
TRBV5-1	TRBJ2-1	CASSFDRSYNEQFF
TRBV28	TRBJ2-5	CASSLDRLRETQYF
TRBV5-8	TRBJ1-5	CASSWGTWSNQPQHF
TRBV7-9	TRBJ1-1	CASSEFRDRDTEAFF
TRBV28	TRBJ2-5	CASIPIGVGETQYF
TRBV9	TRBJ2-2	CASSLTASGKNTGELFF
TRBV2	TRBJ2-1	CASSEGLNNEQFF
TRBV11-2	TRBJ2-7	CASSLGGEDEQYF
TRBV13	TRBJ2-7	CASSLAGTGNHEQYF
TRBV7-3	TRBJ1-1	CASSLQGMNTEAFF
TRBV11-2	TRBJ2-5	CASSPNTGNQETQYF
TRBV4-1	TRBJ2-2	CASSQERLATGELFF
TRBV30	TRBJ1-5	CARGGGKGPSNQPQHF
TRBV15	TRBJ2-1	CATSSGTRKQFF
TRBV19	TRBJ1-5	CASSSTGGNQPQHF
TRBV5-1	TRBJ1-4	CASSLGSGQSGEKLFF
TRBV28	TRBJ1-1	CASSSAGWSTEAFF
TRBV7-9	TRBJ2-1	CASRFQGPSSYNEQFF
TRBV28	TRBJ2-1	CASSLLSGRGLHEQFF
TRBV5-1	TRBJ1-1	CASSFGGNTEAFF
TRBV5-6	TRBJ2-1	CASRSRRSSYNEQFF
TRBV28	TRBJ2-5	CASSLGGAEETQYF
TRBV18	TRBJ2-2	CASSKGQGLTGELFF
TRBV5-1	TRBJ1-4	CASSGQGATNEKLFF
TRBV20-1	TRBJ2-7	CSAQQAYEQYF